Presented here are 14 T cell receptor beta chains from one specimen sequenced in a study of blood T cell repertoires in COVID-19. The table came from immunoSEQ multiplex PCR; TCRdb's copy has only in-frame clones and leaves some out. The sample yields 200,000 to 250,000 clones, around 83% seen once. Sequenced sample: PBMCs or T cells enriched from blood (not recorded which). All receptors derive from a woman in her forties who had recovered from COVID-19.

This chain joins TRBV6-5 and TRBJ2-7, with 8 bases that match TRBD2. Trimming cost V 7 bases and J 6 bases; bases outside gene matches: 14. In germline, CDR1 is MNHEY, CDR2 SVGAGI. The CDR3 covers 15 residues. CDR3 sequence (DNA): TGTGCCAGCACGACCGAGGGGCTAGCGGGCGGCGAGCAGTACTTC. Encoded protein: CASTTEGLAGGEQYF.

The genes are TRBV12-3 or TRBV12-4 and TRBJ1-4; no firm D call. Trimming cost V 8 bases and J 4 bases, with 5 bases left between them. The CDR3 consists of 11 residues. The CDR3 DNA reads TGTGCCAGCGAGTTTAATGAAAAACTGTTTTTT. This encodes CASEFNEKLFF.

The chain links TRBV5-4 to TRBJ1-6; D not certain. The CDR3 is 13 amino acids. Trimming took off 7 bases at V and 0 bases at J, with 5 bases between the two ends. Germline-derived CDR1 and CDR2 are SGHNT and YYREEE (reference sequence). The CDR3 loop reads CASLISYNSPLHF. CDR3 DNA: TGTGCCAGCTTAATCTCCTATAATTCACCCCTCCACTTT.

Written as DNA, the CDR3 is TGTGCCACCAGCAGGGGCGGGACAGGCACCTATAATTCACCCCTCCACTTT. Its translation: CATSRGGTGTYNSPLHF. The chain has TRBV15 and TRBJ1-6; 8 bases agree with TRBD1. Germline V lookup: CDR1 LNHNV, CDR2 YYDKDF (reference sequence). The CDR3 length is 17 residues. Germline trimming cut 3 bases from V and 2 bases from J; bases unmatched to any gene: 6.

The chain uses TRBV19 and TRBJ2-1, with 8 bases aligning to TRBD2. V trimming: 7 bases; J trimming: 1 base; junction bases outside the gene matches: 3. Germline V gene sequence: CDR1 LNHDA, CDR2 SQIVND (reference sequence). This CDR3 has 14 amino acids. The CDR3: CASTPGGSYNEQFF. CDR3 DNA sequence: TGTGCCAGTACCCCGGGAGGGTCCTACAATGAGCAGTTCTTC.

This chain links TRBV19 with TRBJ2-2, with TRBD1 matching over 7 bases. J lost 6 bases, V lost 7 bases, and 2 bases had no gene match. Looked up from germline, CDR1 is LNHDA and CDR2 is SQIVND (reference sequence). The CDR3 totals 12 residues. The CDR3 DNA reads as TGTGCCAGTATCCAGGGGGCCGGGGAGCTGTTTTTT. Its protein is CASIQGAGELFF. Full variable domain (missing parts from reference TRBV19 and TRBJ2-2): DGGITQSPKYLFRKEGQNVTLSCEQNLNHDAMYWYRQDPGQGLRLIYYSQIVNDFQKGDIAEGYSVSREKKESFPLTVTSAQKNPTAFYLCASIQGAGELFFGEGSRLTVL.

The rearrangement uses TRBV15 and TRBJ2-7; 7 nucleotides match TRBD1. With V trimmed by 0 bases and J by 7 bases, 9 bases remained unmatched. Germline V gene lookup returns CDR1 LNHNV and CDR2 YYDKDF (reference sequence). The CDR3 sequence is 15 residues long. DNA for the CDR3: TGTGCCACCAGCAGAGATGGCACAGGGGTCGGTGAGCAGTACTTC. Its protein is CATSRDGTGVGEQYF.

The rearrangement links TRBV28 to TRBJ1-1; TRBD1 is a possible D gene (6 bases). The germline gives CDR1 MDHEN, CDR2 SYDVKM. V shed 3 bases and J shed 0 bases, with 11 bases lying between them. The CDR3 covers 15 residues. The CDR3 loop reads CASSFRGFMNTEAFF. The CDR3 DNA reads TGTGCCAGCAGTTTCAGGGGATTCATGAACACTGAAGCTTTCTTT.

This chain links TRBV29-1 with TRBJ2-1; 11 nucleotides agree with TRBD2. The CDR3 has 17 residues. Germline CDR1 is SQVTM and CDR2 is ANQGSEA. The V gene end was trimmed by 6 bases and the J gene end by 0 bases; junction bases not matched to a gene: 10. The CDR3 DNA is TGCAGCGTCACGGACATAGCGGGGGGGAGCTCCTACAATGAGCAGTTCTTC. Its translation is CSVTDIAGGSSYNEQFF.

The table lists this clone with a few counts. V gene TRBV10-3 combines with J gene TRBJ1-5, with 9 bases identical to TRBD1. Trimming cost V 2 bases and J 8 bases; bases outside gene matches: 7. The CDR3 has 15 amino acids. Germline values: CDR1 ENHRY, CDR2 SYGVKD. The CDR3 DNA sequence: TGTGCCATCAGTGAGAAGGACAGGGGTCTGGAGCCCCAGCATTTT. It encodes CAISEKDRGLEPQHF.

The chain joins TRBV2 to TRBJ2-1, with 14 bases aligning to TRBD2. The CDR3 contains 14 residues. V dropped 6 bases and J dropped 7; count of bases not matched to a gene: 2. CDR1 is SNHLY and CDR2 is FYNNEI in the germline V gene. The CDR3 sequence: CASRGLAGVNEQFF. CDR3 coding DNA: TGTGCCAGCAGGGGACTAGCGGGAGTGAATGAGCAGTTCTTC.

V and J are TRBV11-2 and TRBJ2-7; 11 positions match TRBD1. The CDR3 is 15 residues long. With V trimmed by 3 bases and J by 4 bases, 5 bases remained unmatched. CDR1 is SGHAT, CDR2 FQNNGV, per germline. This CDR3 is CASSFSGTGGYEQYV. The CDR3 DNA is TGTGCCAGCAGCTTTTCAGGGACAGGGGGGTACGAGCAGTACGTC.

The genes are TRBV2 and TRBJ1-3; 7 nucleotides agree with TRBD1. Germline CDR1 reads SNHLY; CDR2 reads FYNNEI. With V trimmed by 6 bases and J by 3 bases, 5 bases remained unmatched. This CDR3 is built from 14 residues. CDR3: CASSPQGGGNTIYF. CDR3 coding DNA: TGTGCCAGCAGCCCGCAGGGGGGTGGAAACACCATATATTTT.

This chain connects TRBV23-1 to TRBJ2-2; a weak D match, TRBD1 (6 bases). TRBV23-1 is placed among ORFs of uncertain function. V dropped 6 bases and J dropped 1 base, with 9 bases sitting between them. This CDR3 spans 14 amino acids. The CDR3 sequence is CASREQGNTGELFF. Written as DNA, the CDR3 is TGCGCCAGCAGGGAACAGGGGAACACCGGGGAGCTGTTTTTT.